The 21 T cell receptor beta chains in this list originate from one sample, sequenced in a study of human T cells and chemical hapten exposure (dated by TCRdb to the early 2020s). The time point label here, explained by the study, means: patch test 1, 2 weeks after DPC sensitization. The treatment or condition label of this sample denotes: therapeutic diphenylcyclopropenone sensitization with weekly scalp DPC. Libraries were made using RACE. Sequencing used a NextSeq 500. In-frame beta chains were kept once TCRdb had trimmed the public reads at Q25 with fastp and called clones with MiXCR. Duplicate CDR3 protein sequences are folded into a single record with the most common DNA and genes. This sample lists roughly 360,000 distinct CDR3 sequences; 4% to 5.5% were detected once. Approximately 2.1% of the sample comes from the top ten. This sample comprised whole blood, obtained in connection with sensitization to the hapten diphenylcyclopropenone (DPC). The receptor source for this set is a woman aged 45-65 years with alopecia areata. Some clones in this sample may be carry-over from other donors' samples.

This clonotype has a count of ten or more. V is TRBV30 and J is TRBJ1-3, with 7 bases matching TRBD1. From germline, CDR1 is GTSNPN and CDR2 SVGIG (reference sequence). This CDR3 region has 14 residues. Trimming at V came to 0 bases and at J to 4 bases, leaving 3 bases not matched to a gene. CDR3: CAWSVGQAGNTIYF. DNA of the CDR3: TGTGCCTGGAGTGTAGGACAGGCCGGAAACACCATATATTTT.

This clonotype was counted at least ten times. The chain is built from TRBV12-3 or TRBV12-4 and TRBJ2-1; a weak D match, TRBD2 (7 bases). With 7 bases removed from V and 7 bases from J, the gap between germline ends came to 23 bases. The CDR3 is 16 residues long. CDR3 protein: CASIPRGAFQGNEQFF. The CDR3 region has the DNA TGTGCCAGCATCCCTCGGGGGGCTTTTCAGGGTAATGAGCAGTTCTTC.

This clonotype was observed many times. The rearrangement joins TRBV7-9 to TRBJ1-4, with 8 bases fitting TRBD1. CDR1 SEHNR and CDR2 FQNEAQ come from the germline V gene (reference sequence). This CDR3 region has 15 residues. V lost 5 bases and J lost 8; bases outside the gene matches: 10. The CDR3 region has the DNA TGTGCCAGCAGCCCCACAGGGGGTAGAGGGGAAAAACTGTTTTTT. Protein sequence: CASSPTGGRGEKLFF.

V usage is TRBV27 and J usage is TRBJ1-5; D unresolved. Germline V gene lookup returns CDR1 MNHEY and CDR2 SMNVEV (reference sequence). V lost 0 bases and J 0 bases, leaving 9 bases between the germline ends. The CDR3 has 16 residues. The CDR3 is CASSLSTEYSNQPQHF. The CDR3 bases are TGTGCCAGCAGTTTATCGACCGAATATAGCAATCAGCCCCAGCATTTT.

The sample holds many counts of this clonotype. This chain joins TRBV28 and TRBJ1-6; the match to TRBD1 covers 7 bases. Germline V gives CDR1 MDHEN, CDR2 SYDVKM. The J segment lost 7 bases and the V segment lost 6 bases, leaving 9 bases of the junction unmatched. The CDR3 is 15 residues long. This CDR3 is CASSRQGTENSPLHF. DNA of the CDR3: TGTGCCAGCAGCAGGCAGGGGACAGAGAATTCACCCCTCCACTTT.

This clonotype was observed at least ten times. CDR3 region: CASSLWAVSSGNTIYF. CDR3 nucleotide sequence: TGCGCCAGCAGCCTATGGGCCGTTTCTAGTGGAAACACCATATATTTT. V usage is TRBV4-1 and J usage is TRBJ1-3; D ambiguous. This CDR3 is 16 amino acids long. Looked up from germline, CDR1 is MGHRA and CDR2 is YSYEKL. The germline V and J ends were trimmed by 4 bases and 3 bases, with 16 bases remaining between them.

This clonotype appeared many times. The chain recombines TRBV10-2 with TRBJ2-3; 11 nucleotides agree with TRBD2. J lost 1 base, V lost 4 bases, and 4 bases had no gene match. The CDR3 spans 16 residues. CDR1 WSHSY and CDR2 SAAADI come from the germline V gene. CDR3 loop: CASSATLAGGTDTQYF. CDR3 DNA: TGCGCCAGCAGTGCCACACTAGCGGGGGGCACAGATACGCAGTATTTT.

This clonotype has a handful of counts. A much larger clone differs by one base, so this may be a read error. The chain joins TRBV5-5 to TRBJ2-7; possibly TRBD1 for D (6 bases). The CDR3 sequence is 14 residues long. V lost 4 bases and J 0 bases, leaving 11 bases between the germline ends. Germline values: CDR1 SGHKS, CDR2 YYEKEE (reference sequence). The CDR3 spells CASSHTGPSYEQYF. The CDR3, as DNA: TGTGCCAGCAGCCACACAGGGCCCTCCTACGAGCAGTACTTC.

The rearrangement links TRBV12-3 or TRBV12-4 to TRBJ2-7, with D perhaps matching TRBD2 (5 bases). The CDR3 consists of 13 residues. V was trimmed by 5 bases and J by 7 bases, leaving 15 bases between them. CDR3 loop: CASSTGTSGEQYF. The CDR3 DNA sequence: TGTGCCAGCAGTACCGGCACCTCGGGAGAGCAGTACTTC.

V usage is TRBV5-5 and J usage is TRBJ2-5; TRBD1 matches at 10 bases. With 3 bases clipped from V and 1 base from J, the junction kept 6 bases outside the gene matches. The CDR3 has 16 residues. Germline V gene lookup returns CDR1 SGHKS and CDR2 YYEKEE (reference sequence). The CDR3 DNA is TGTGCCAGCAGCTCCGCCGGGACAGGGGTCCAAGAGACCCAGTACTTC. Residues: CASSSAGTGVQETQYF.

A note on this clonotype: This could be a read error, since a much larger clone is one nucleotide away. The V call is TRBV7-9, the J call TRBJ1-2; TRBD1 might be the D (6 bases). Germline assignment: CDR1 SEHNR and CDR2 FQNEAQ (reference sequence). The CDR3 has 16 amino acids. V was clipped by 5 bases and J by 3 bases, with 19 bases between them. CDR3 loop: CASSPRGGNGDYGYTF. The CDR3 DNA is TGTGCCAGCAGCCCCAGAGGGGGGAACGGTGACTATGGCTACACCTTC.

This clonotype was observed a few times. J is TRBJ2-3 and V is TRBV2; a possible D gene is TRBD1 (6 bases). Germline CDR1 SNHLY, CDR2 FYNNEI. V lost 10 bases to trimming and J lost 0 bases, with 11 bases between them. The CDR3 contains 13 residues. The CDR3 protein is CATRTDSTDTQYF. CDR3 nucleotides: TGTGCCACCAGGACAGATAGCACAGATACGCAGTATTTT.

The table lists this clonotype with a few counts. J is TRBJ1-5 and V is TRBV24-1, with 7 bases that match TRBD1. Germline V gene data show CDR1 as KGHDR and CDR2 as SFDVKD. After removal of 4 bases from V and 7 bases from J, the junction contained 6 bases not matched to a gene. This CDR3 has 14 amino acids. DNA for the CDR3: TGTGCCACCAGTGACAAGGGGGCTCAACAGCCCCAGCATTTT. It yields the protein CATSDKGAQQPQHF.

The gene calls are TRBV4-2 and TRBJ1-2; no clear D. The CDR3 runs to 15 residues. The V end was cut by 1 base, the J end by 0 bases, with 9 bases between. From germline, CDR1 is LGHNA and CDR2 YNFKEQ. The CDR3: CASSQVEESNYGYTF. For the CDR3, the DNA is TGTGCCAGCAGCCAAGTGGAAGAGTCTAACTATGGCTACACCTTC.

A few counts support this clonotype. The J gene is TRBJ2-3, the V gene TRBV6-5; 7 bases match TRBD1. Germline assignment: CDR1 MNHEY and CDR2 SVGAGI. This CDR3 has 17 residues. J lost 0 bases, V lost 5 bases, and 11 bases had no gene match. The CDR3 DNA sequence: TGTGCCAGCAGTACAACCGGGACAGCATCTAGCACAGATACGCAGTATTTT. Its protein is CASSTTGTASSTDTQYF.

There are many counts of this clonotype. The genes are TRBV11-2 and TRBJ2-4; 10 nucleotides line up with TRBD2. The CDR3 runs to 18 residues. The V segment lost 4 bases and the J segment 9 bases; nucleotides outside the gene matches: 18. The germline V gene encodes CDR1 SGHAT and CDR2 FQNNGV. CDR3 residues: CASSSLGASGGLEAIQYF. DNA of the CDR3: TGTGCCAGCAGCTCCCTGGGGGCTAGCGGGGGCTTGGAGGCCATTCAGTACTTC.

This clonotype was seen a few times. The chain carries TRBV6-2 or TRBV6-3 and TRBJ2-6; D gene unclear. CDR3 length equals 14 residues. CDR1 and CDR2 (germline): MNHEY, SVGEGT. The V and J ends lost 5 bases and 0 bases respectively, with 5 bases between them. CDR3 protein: CASSRLSGANVLTF. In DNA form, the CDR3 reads TGTGCCAGCAGTCGCCTCTCTGGGGCCAACGTCCTGACTTTC.

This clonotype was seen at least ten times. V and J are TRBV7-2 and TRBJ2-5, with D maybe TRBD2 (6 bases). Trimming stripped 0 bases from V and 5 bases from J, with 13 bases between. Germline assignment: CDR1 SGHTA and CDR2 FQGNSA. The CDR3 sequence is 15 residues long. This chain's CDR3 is CASSLAWLARETQYF. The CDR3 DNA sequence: TGTGCCAGCAGCTTAGCGTGGCTAGCGCGCGAGACCCAGTACTTC.

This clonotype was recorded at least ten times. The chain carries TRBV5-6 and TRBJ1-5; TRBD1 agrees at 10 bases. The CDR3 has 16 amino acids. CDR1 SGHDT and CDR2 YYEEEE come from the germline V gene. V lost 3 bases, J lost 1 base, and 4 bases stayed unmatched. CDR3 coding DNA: TGTGCCAGCAGCTCGAGACAGGGGGCAAGCAATCAGCCCCAGCATTTT. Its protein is CASSSRQGASNQPQHF.

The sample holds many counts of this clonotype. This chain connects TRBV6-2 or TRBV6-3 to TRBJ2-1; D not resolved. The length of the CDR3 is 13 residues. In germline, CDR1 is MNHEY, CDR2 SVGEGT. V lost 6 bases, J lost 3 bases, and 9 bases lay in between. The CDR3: CASRPALYNEQFF. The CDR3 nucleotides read TGTGCCAGCAGGCCCGCTCTCTACAATGAGCAGTTCTTC.

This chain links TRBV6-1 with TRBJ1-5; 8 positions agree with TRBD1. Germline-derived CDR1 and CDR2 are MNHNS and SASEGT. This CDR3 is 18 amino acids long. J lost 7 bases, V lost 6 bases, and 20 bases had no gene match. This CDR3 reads CASRIRRDGRGRGQPQHF. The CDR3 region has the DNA TGTGCCAGCAGGATTAGAAGGGATGGCAGGGGGCGAGGGCAGCCCCAGCATTTT.